Each of the 19 T cell receptor beta chains below was sequenced from the same sample in a study of cytomegalovirus exposure and HLA in healthy donors. Here immunoSEQ multiplex PCR was the method, and the copy in TCRdb shows in-frame clones only, minus some. The sample holds approximately 240,000 clones, just over 90% seen once. Source material: PBMCs. These receptors were taken from a woman aged 18-29 years in good health and CMV-seronegative.

The V and J genes are TRBV30 and TRBJ2-1; a weak D match, TRBD2 (5 bases). The CDR3 is made up of 15 amino acids. Trimming removed 1 base at V and 2 bases at J, with 12 bases between. Germline V lookup: CDR1 GTSNPN, CDR2 SVGIG (reference sequence). The CDR3 spells CAWSGGLGAYNEQFF. CDR3 nucleotide sequence: TGTGCCTGGAGTGGAGGGTTGGGAGCCTACAATGAGCAGTTCTTC.

This chain connects TRBV11-2 to TRBJ1-3; no clear D gene. CDR3 length: 15 amino acids. Trimming shortened V by 0 bases and J by 0 bases, and 6 bases separated the two germline ends. Germline loops: CDR1 SGHAT, CDR2 FQNNGV. The CDR3, as DNA: TGTGCCAGCAGCTTAGACTACCGCTCTGGAAACACCATATATTTT. This codes for CASSLDYRSGNTIYF.

The V gene is TRBV19, the J gene TRBJ1-1; 11 bases align to TRBD1. Per the germline V gene, CDR1 is LNHDA and CDR2 is SQIVND (reference sequence). Trimming removed 1 base from V and 7 bases from J; junction bases left unmatched: 2. The CDR3 consists of 14 residues. Written as DNA, the CDR3 is TGTGCCAGTAGTATAGGGACAGGGGGCAGTGAAGCTTTCTTT. It yields the protein CASSIGTGGSEAFF.

This sequence joins TRBV7-2 and TRBJ2-1; the match to TRBD2 covers 11 bases. Germline V gene lookup returns CDR1 SGHTA and CDR2 FQGNSA. The CDR3 loop spans 17 amino acids. Unmatched junction bases numbered 9, after V lost 2 bases and J lost 6 bases. CDR3 protein: CASSLLLTSGAPNEQFF. CDR3 bases: TGTGCCAGCAGCTTACTCCTGACTAGCGGGGCTCCCAATGAGCAGTTCTTC.

This chain joins TRBV19 and TRBJ1-2; no clear D gene. The CDR3 sequence is 12 residues long. Germline assignment: CDR1 LNHDA and CDR2 SQIVND (reference sequence). Trimming stripped 3 bases from V and 6 bases from J, with 8 bases between. CDR3 protein: CASSMVSDGYTF. The CDR3 DNA reads as TGTGCCAGTAGTATGGTCTCGGATGGCTACACCTTC.

The rearrangement joins TRBV20-1 to TRBJ2-7; a possible D gene is TRBD1 (5 bases). V was clipped by 6 bases and J by 3 bases, with 9 bases between them. Per the germline V gene, CDR1 is DFQATT and CDR2 is SNEGSKA (reference sequence). The CDR3 is 11 residues long. In nucleotides, the CDR3 is TGCAGTGCGCTGGACAACTACGAGCAGTACTTC. Translating it yields CSALDNYEQYF.

The chain recombines TRBV10-1 with TRBJ1-1; 12 bases align to TRBD1. Germline V gives CDR1 WNHNN, CDR2 SYGVQD (reference sequence). With V trimmed by 5 bases and J by 8 bases, 12 bases remained unmatched. This CDR3 has 16 amino acids. In DNA, the CDR3 is TGCGCCAGCAGTTACCTCCGGGACAGGGGGCCAACAGAAGCTTTCTTT. Its translation is CASSYLRDRGPTEAFF.

This sequence joins TRBV11-2 and TRBJ2-5, with TRBD2 matching 7 bases. Trimming took 1 base from V and 4 from J; bases not matched to a gene: 15. This CDR3 comprises 18 residues. The V gene's germline CDR1 is SGHAT and CDR2 FQNNGV. CDR3: CASSLAPRLGGLGETQYF. The CDR3 DNA sequence: TGTGCCAGCAGCTTAGCCCCCCGTTTGGGGGGGTTAGGAGAGACCCAGTACTTC.

This chain joins TRBV6-1 and TRBJ2-5; D gene uncertain. Germline assignment: CDR1 MNHNS and CDR2 SASEGT. Trimming removed 3 bases from V and 4 bases from J, with 9 bases in between. The CDR3 is 13 amino acids. The chain's CDR3 is CASSEIYGETQYF. The DNA of the CDR3 is TGTGCCAGCAGTGAGATTTACGGAGAGACCCAGTACTTC.

V and J are TRBV29-1 and TRBJ1-1, with 12 bases that match TRBD1. CDR1 is SQVTM, CDR2 ANQGSEA, per germline. There are 16 residues in the CDR3. V dropped 3 bases and J dropped 2; count of bases not matched to a gene: 7. The DNA for the CDR3 is TGCAGCGTTGAGGGGGGGACAGGGGGCCTTAACACTGAAGCTTTCTTT. Protein: CSVEGGTGGLNTEAFF.

The chain employs TRBV6-1 and TRBJ1-1; possibly TRBD1 for D (5 bases). Per the germline V gene, CDR1 is MNHNS and CDR2 is SASEGT. V shed 7 bases and J shed 1 base, with 13 bases lying between them. The CDR3 consists of 14 residues. CDR3 sequence (DNA): TGTGCCAGCATTCAGGGAAGGTGGAACACTGAAGCTTTCTTT. This sequence encodes CASIQGRWNTEAFF.

The rearrangement joins TRBV10-3 to TRBJ1-1; 7 bases match TRBD1. The J segment lost 0 bases and the V segment lost 5 bases, leaving 3 bases of the junction unmatched. This CDR3 has 14 residues. Germline lookup yields CDR1 ENHRY and CDR2 SYGVKD. The CDR3 coding sequence is TGTGCCATCAGTCCGGGACAGTTGAACACTGAAGCTTTCTTT. Its protein is CAISPGQLNTEAFF.

The table lists this clone with a count of one. The V gene is TRBV15, the J gene TRBJ2-7; no clear D gene. Trimming cost V 5 bases and J 2 bases, with 16 bases left between them. The CDR3 has 15 amino acids. The germline V gene encodes CDR1 LNHNV and CDR2 YYDKDF (reference sequence). CDR3 bases: TGTGCCACCAGCCCTAACCCCGGGTCTCCCTACGAGCAGTACTTC. This gives the protein CATSPNPGSPYEQYF.

This clone showed up just a few times. This chain connects TRBV4-1 to TRBJ2-5; D possibly corresponds to TRBD1 (5 bases). V was shortened by 0 bases and J by 5 bases, with 13 bases between the two germline ends. In germline, CDR1 is MGHRA, CDR2 YSYEKL. The CDR3 has 15 amino acids. The CDR3 DNA is TGCGCCAGCAGCCAAGATCAAGGGGCGGTTGAGACCCAGTACTTC. It translates to CASSQDQGAVETQYF.

This chain joins TRBV7-9 and TRBJ2-1; weak D call: TRBD2 (6 bases). CDR1 is SEHNR and CDR2 is FQNEAQ in the germline V gene (reference sequence). The CDR3 consists of 16 residues. The V end lost 4 bases, the J end lost 0 bases, and 13 bases lay between the germline ends. DNA for the CDR3: TGTGCCAGCAGCTCCTGGACCGGGAGCTCCTACAATGAGCAGTTCTTC. It yields the protein CASSSWTGSSYNEQFF.

The V and J genes are TRBV5-6 and TRBJ2-7; TRBD2 aligns across 11 bases. This CDR3 has 17 amino acids. Trimming at V came to 0 bases and at J to 6 bases, leaving 11 bases not matched to a gene. CDR1 and CDR2 (germline): SGHDT, YYEEEE. The CDR3 protein is CASSLGVAGGLTSEQYF. For the CDR3, the DNA is TGTGCCAGCAGCTTGGGGGTAGCGGGAGGGCTAACCAGCGAGCAGTACTTC.

J is TRBJ1-5 and V is TRBV19; tentatively, D is TRBD1 (5 bases). V dropped 5 bases and J dropped 7 bases, with 15 bases sitting between them. This CDR3 contains 14 residues. Germline assignment: CDR1 LNHDA and CDR2 SQIVND (reference sequence). CDR3 protein: CASSGRATGQPQHF. The CDR3 nucleotides read TGTGCCAGTAGTGGCAGGGCTACAGGACAGCCCCAGCATTTT.

The J gene is TRBJ2-7, the V gene TRBV5-1; 10 bases are a match to TRBD1. With 2 bases clipped from V and 6 bases from J, the junction kept 11 bases outside the gene matches. CDR1 and CDR2 (germline): SGHRS, YFSETQ. The CDR3 covers 16 residues. The CDR3 DNA follows: TGCGCCAGCAGCTTTAACCCGGGACAGGGGATGAGCGAGCAGTACTTC. As protein: CASSFNPGQGMSEQYF.

This chain connects TRBV6-5 to TRBJ1-5; D may be TRBD1 (5 bases). This CDR3 has 15 residues. The ends were cut back, 2 bases at V and 7 bases at J, with 15 bases in the middle. In germline, CDR1 is MNHEY, CDR2 SVGAGI. CDR3 amino acids: CASSYSLAGNQPQHF. DNA for the CDR3: TGTGCCAGCAGTTACAGCTTGGCAGGGAACCAGCCCCAGCATTTT.